This record covers a single T cell receptor (beta chain). Its antigen is still unknown. Base quality data are lacking; no much larger clone is found one base away. Trimming at the junction amounts to 0 bases on V and 3 bases on J, and the germline ends lie 12 bases apart. Based on the germline V gene, the CDR1 and CDR2 sequences are SGHDN and FVKESK. From the cysteine up to the phenylalanine, the CDR3 has a length of 15 residues. This entry keeps only the CDR3 DNA: 45 bases, framed from base 1. The donors were healthy, HIV-negative adults who had no recently reported acute infections or vaccinations. Every donor was a Caucasian adult residing in Nashville, Tennessee, USA. CD4+ T cells were enriched by magnetic negative selection, after which naive cells were positively selected on CD45RA and the negative fraction was taken as the memory subset. After blood collection by leukapheresis, PBMCs were isolated using Ficoll-Histopaque density gradient centrifugation and then cryopreserved in the vapor phase of liquid nitrogen. Purity and quantity of every magnetically sorted T cell population were checked by analytical flow cytometry. Genomic DNA was isolated from each sorted fraction and quantified by UV absorbance on a Nanodrop 2000c.

This specimen belongs to a study of shared clonotypes between healthy human individuals (dated by TCRdb to 2018 to 2021). Describing the broader study: The cohort comprised two women and three men aged 18 to 49 years. Per donor, three plates each were used for CD4 naive and CD4 memory, two for CD8 naive, and one for CD8 memory. To estimate repertoire size and how much clonotype sharing occurs between individuals, the study deeply sequenced the blood TCR repertoires of roughly 5 healthy adults. To increase sequencing depth and limit assay-specific biases, TCR repertoire library preparation and sequencing were carried out by different laboratories using diverse techniques. Per donor, leukapheresis produced somewhere between about 0.94 and 9 billion PBMCs. Broad study findings and their caveats: The genetic and exposure-history diversity represented was limited by the small number of donors. Pairwise subsampling indicated that sequencing depth was expected to affect the degree of clonotype sharing among donors. Compared with non-shared clonotypes, the clonotypes found in all four sorted-subset donors had higher generation probabilities. Approximately 4.8% of naive CD4, 3.5% of naive CD8, roughly 2.4% of memory CD4, and more than 0.35% of memory CD8 clonotypes were shared across several donors. Sampling was restricted to blood, and TCR repertoires in tissues likely differ from the TCR repertoires found in blood. Estimated clonotype richness was generally larger for naive than for memory subsets. Rarefaction of sorted-subset datasets indicated incomplete sequencing despite the large sequencing depth.

TCR CDR3 regions were amplified from genomic DNA by multiplex PCR using the deep immunoSEQ assay. Extracted genomic DNA from each cell subset was spread evenly across all wells of several immunoSEQ 96-well plates, with each plate serving as a replicate. For sorted subsets, roughly 0.2 ug genomic DNA, equal to some 30,000 T cell genomes, was loaded into each replicate PCR. Purified libraries were measured with a Qubit 3.0 fluorometer, size-checked on a Bioanalyzer 2100, and measured again with the KAPA Library Quantification kit. Each immunoSEQ 96-well plate was sequenced on its own single-read 150-cycle Illumina NextSeq 550 flow cell. The original pipeline was this. Because only junctional sequences without quality scores were contained in the immunoSEQ output, filtering matching that applied to full-length reads could not be performed. To assign V/J genes and CDR3, sequences were annotated using PyIR, a Python wrapper for IgBLAST v1.9, with IMGT germline references. Reads with weak V/J assignments (E-value above 1e-6), missing CDR3, stop codons, out-of-frame junctions, or ambiguous translated residues were removed. V3J clonotypes were defined by identical inferred V gene, J gene, and CDR3 amino acid sequence. Percentage overlap between repertoires was calculated by dividing the number of shared unique clonotypes by the size of the smaller repertoire. Three approaches were used to assess repertoire richness: RTK rarefaction, the Chao1 estimator, and Recon v2.1 estimates of unobserved clonotypes. Generation probabilities for all TCRbeta clonotypes obtained by the gDNA method from a handful of donors were computed using OLGA. The clones in this table, taken by TCRdb from immuneACCESS, are in-frame only. Not every clone is retained; where verified, under half of the shortfall comes from an unresolved V gene, and the cause of the rest is unknown. V, J and clone size are those of that table, while D and trimming were read from the DNA. Present in this sample are 740,000 or so clones, 73% of which were seen just once. The ten largest clones capture around 1.8% of the sample.

Material for sequencing was memory CD4+ T cells sorted from blood. The label giving this sample's cell subset or site can be read as: CD45RA-negative fraction. The rearrangement joined TRBV14 to TRBJ2-7; TRBD1 could be the D gene, as 5 bases match. The sequence derives from a woman in her 30s in good health. The CDR3 here reads CASSQDGAFGYEQYF. The DNA is TGTGCCAGCAGCCAAGATGGGGCCTTTGGCTACGAGCAGTACTTC.